A single T cell receptor (beta chain) is shown here with its context. Its antigen is unknown. The same CDR3 can be traced to other DNA sequences in this sample. The CDR3 is 16 residues long. Trimming shortened V by 0 bases and J by 0 bases, and 9 bases separated the two germline ends. The germline V gene encodes CDR1 MNHEY and CDR2 SVGAGI. The PCR made use of 60 Vbeta and 13 Jbeta primers. Repertoires were generated with immunoSEQ multiplex PCR, while TCRdb's copy carries only in-frame clones and drops some. Of nearly 200,000 clones listed, roughly 77% are singletons. The data originate from a study of cytomegalovirus exposure and HLA in healthy donors. Study overall: Earlier findings included roughly 120 million unique TCR beta sequences obtained from about 180 million T cells. Study outcomes and limitations: Follow-up analysis found HLA locus-dependent TCR association rates, highest for DRB1 and lowest for HLA-C.

This chain joins TRBV6-5 and TRBJ1-3; maybe TRBD1 (5 bases). Sequencing was carried out using PBMCs. The sequence was obtained from a male donor in good health and CMV-seropositive. The CDR3 nucleotides read TGTGCCAGCAGTTACTCGACAGCCTCCTCTGGAAACACCATATATTTT. Translation gives CASSYSTASSGNTIYF.